This T cell receptor beta chain appears in the sequencing data of a study of cytomegalovirus exposure and HLA in healthy donors. Findings of the study overall: Through in vitro validation, three CMV-associated chains were shown to be specific for CMV antigens.

60 Vbeta and 13 Jbeta primers were used in PCR. Under the authors' procedure: The count from a later analysis was roughly 80 million unique TCR beta chains, roughly 11 million of them shared. Data came from immunoSEQ multiplex PCR; TCRdb stores just in-frame clones and leaves some out. That table furnishes V, J and clone size, whereas the DNA furnished D and trimming. Recorded for this sample: approximately 110,000 clones. The germline gives CDR1 SEHNR, CDR2 FQNEAQ (reference sequence). Trimming removed 3 bases from V and 7 bases from J; junction bases left unmatched: 11. The CDR3 runs 16 residues. A remark on this clone: Its antigen remains unknown.

The clonotype comes from a man in his fifties or sixties in good health and CMV-seronegative. The chain employs TRBV7-9 and TRBJ1-4; 7 bases are shared with TRBD1. What was sequenced was PBMCs. The CDR3 nucleotides read TGTGCCAGCAGCTTGAGTTTGACAGGGAGAGGTGAAAAACTGTTTTTT. Protein: CASSLSLTGRGEKLFF.